This entry is about one TCR beta chain. This record belongs to a study of CD8+ T cells in alopecia areata. RNA, once extracted, was reverse transcribed into cDNA for use as the sequencing template. Measured with immunoSEQ multiplex PCR; TCRdb has only the in-frame clones, and not every one. The sample has approximately 180,000 clones; 59% are singletons. Germline V gene data show CDR1 as SQVTM and CDR2 as ANQGSEA. V gave up 0 bases and J gave up 0 bases, with 9 bases separating them. The CDR3 extends over 16 amino acids. The rearrangement joins TRBV29-1 to TRBJ2-6; D unclear. Specimen: CD4+ T cells sorted from blood, collected at week 0. This receptor was taken from a human donor with alopecia areata. In nucleotides, the CDR3 is TGCAGCGTTGAAGATCTTCTGACCTCTGGGGCCAACGTCCTGACTTTC. This gives the protein CSVEDLLTSGANVLTF.